This TCR beta chain was observed in a study of beta chain features in type 1 diabetes. CD45RO/CCR7/CD25/CD127/CD95/CD27 sorting isolated CD4+ naive, central memory, regulatory and stem cell-like memory cells. With 4 bases removed from V and 0 bases from J, the gap between germline ends came to 9 bases. The CDR3 length is 14 residues. Germline-derived CDR1 and CDR2 are KGHSH and LQKENI. Expressed TCRB transcripts were sequenced because the entire RNA isolate underwent reverse transcription. TCRdb keeps only in-frame clones here, not all; method: immunoSEQ multiplex PCR. The table records fewer than 550,000 clones, roughly 10% of them present only once.

The TCR was taken from a young woman in good health. V is TRBV18 and J is TRBJ1-1; no reliable D call. The material sequenced was naive CD4+ T cells from blood. CDR3 sequence (DNA): TGTGCCAGCTCACTCGTTGGGTTGAACACTGAAGCTTTCTTT. Protein product: CASSLVGLNTEAFF.